This T cell receptor beta chain was found in a study of CD8 T cells in Susac syndrome. RNA in amounts of about 0.45 to 1 ug was reverse transcribed with random hexamers. Across 54 Vbeta and 13 Jbeta, immunoSEQ multiplex PCR amplified TCR beta CDR3. TCRdb reprocessed the immunoSEQ multiplex PCR reads via MiXCR and lists one record per CDR3 protein. The sample carries some 170,000 distinct CDR3 sequences, approximately 94% recorded once. TCR beta sequencing covered blood CD8+ and CD4+ T cells. Healthy donors were controls matched for age and sex. Negative isolation was used for CD8+ and CD4+ T cells and FACS enrichment for TEMRA cells. Trimming removed 6 bases at V and 6 bases at J, with 15 bases between. The CDR3 consists of 14 residues.

The specimen was CD4+ T cells from PBMCs. The sequence came from a human donor in good health. The chain has TRBV12-3 or TRBV12-4 and TRBJ2-1, with D hard to call. CDR3 sequence reads: CASRPRESGNEQFF. CDR3 sequence (DNA): TGTGCCAGCAGACCCCGCGAGTCCGGCAATGAGCAGTTCTTC.